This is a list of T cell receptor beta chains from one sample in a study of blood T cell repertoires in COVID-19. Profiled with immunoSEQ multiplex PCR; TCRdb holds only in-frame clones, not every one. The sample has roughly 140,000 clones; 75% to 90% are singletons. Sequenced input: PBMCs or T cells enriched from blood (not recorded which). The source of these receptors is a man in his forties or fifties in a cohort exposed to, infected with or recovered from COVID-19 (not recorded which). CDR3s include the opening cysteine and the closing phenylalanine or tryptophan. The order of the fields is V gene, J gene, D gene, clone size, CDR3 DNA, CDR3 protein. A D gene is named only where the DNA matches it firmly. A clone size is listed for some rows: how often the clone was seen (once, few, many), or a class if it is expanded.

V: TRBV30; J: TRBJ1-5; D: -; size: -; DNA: TGTGCCTGGAGCCCCGGGAATCAGCCCCAGCATTTT; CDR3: CAWSPGNQPQHF
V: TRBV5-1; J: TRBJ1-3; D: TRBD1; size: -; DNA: TGCGCCAGCAGCACGGGACAGGGGGCTAACACCATATATTTT; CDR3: CASSTGQGANTIYF
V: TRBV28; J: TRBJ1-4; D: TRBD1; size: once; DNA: TGTGCCAGCACCCGAGGACAGGGGGCCCTGTTTTTT; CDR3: CASTRGQGALFF
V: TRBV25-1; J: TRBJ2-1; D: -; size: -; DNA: TGTGCCAGCAGCCCATCACGGAGGGGCGGAGAGTCGGGCGATGAGCAGTTCTTC; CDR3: CASSPSRRGGESGDEQFF
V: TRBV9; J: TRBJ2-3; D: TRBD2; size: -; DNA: TGTGCCAGCAGCCCCATGCTAGCGGCAGATACGCAGTATTTT; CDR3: CASSPMLAADTQYF
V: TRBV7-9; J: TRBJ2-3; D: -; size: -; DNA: TGTGCCAGCAGCTTCGACGGGGGGCCAGATACGCAGTATTTT; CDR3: CASSFDGGPDTQYF
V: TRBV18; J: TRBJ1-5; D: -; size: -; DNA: TGTGCCAGCTCACCAGGCTTCCTCGGGCAGCCCCAGCATTTT; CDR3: CASSPGFLGQPQHF
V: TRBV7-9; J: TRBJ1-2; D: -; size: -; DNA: TGTGCCAGCAGCCAAACAGGGAACTATGGCTACACCTTC; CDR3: CASSQTGNYGYTF
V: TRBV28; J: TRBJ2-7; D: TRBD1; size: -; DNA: TGTGCCAGCACCGGAAGGGACAGGGGAGAGCAGTACTTC; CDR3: CASTGRDRGEQYF
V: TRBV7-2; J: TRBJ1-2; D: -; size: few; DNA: TGTGCCAGCAGCTTAGCCGGACGGGGAGCTAACTATGGCTACACCTTC; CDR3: CASSLAGRGANYGYTF
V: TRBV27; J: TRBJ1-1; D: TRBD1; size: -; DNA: TGTGCCAGCAGTTCAGGGGGAGGCACTGAAGCTTTCTTT; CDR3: CASSSGGGTEAFF
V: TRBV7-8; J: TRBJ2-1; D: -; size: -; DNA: TGTGCCAGCAGCCCCCGACTAGGCGGTGAGCAGTTCTTC; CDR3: CASSPRLGGEQFF
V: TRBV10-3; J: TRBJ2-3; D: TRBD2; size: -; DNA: TGTGCCATCAGTAGCCGACTAGCGGGAGTAGGAGATACGCAGTATTTT; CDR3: CAISSRLAGVGDTQYF
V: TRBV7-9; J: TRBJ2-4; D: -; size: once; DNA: TGTGCCAGCAGCTTGGTAGCGTTAGCCAAAAACATTCAGTACTTC; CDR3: CASSLVALAKNIQYF
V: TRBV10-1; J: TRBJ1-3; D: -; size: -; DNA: TGCGCCAGCAGTGACGGGGACTCTGGAAACACCATATATTTT; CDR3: CASSDGDSGNTIYF
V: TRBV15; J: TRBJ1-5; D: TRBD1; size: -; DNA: TGTGCCACCAGCAGGGGACAGGGGGCAGGTCAGCCCCAGCATTTT; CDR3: CATSRGQGAGQPQHF
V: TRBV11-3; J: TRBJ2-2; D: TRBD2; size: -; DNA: TGTGCCAGCAGCTTTTACGGCGGGGGGCTAAACACCGGGGAGCTGTTTTTT; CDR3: CASSFYGGGLNTGELFF
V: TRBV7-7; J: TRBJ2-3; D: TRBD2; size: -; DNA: TGTGCCACCCATTGCCAGAATGGACTAGCGGGAGGGCCGGGGGATACGCAGTATTTT; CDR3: CATHCQNGLAGGPGDTQYF
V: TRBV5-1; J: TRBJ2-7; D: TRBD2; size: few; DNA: TGCGCCAGCAGCTTGGCGGGGGGGACCTACGAGCAGTACTTC; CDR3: CASSLAGGTYEQYF
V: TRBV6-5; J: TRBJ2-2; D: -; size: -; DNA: TGTGCCAGCAGTTCTACCAACGGGTTTAACCCCGGGGAGCTGTTTTTT; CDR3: CASSSTNGFNPGELFF
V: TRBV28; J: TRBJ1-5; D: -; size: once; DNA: TGTGCCAGCAGTTTATTGGCGTCGGGATTCAATCAGCCCCAGCATTTT; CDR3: CASSLLASGFNQPQHF
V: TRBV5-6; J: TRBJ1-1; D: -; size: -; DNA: TGTGCCAGCAGCTTGGGACAGACTGAAGCTTTCTTT; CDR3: CASSLGQTEAFF
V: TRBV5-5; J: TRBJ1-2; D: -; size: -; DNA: TGTGCCAGCTCCCCCGGGACGGGGGGCGCGTATGGCTACACCTTC; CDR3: CASSPGTGGAYGYTF